This T cell receptor beta chain was retrieved from a study of early T cells in non-severe SARS-CoV-2 infection. Unique molecular identifiers (one per individual cDNA molecule) were attached. TCRdb reprocessed the 5' RACE reads with MiXCR, giving one entry per CDR3 protein. The table records about 48,000 distinct CDR3 sequences, around 10% of them present only once. Trimming removed 6 bases at V and 4 bases at J, with 15 bases between. The germline CDR1 and CDR2 sequences are LNHDA and SQIVND (reference sequence). The CDR3 has 15 residues. The sample comprised whole blood. The chain employs TRBV19 and TRBJ2-2; a weak D match, TRBD2 (6 bases). The sequence was collected from an adult who was a healthcare worker with PCR-confirmed SARS-CoV-2 infection or an uninfected control (not recorded which). The CDR3 region has the DNA TGTGCCAGTAGCCTCTTCGGAGGGACCACCGGGGAGCTGTTTTTT. It encodes CASSLFGGTTGELFF.